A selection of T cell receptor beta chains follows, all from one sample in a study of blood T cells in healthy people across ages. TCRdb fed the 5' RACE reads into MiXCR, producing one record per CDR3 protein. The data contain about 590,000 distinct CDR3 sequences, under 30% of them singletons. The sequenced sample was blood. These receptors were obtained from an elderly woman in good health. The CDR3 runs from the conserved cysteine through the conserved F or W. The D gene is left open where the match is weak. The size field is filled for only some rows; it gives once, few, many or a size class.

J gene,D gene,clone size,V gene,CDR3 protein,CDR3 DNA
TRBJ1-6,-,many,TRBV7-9,CASRDLGGNSPLHF,TGTGCCAGCAGAGATCTTGGTGGCAATTCACCCCTCCACTTT
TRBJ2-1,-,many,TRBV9,CASSVSGRTRNEQFF,TGTGCCAGCAGCGTATCGGGCAGAACCCGGAATGAGCAGTTCTTC
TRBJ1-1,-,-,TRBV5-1,CASSLLGGGNTEAFF,TGCGCCAGCAGCTTGCTGGGGGGCGGGAACACTGAAGCTTTCTTT
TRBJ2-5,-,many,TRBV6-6,CASSYSTGRVATQYF,TGTGCCAGCAGTTACTCCACAGGGAGAGTAGCGACCCAGTACTTC
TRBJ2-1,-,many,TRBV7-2,CASSLVLLGTHEQFF,TGTGCCAGCAGCTTAGTTCTTTTGGGGACCCACGAGCAGTTCTTC
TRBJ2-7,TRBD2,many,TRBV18,CASSPSPLAGASYEQYF,TGTGCCAGCTCACCTTCCCCTCTAGCGGGGGCCTCTTACGAGCAGTACTTC
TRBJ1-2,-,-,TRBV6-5,CASSYSGSSNYGYTF,TGTGCCAGCAGTTACTCGGGCAGTTCCAACTATGGCTACACCTTC
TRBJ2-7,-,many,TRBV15,CATSRDRQGLGEQYF,TGTGCCACCAGCAGAGATCGGCAGGGGCTGGGCGAGCAGTACTTC
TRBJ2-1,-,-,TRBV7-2,CASSLVVGREQFF,TGTGCCAGCAGCTTAGTCGTGGGGAGAGAGCAGTTCTTC
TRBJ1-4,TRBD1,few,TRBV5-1,CASSVSGTGEEKLFF,TGCGCCAGCAGCGTCTCCGGGACAGGGGAAGAAAAACTGTTTTTT
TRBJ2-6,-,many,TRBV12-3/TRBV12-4,CASEGAGANVLTF,TGTGCCAGCGAGGGAGCCGGGGCCAACGTCCTGACTTTC
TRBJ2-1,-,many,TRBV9,CASSVVMSSYNEQFF,TGTGCCAGCAGCGTAGTCATGAGCTCCTACAATGAGCAGTTCTTC
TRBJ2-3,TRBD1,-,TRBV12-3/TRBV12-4,CASTPDRVRADAQYF,TGTGCCAGCACCCCAGACAGGGTTAGAGCAGATGCGCAGTATTTT
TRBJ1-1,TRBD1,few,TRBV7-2,CASSSGTNRGAEAFF,TGTGCCAGCAGCTCGGGAACGAACAGGGGCGCTGAAGCTTTCTTT
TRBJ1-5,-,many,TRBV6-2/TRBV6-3,CASSSHQRGNQPQHF,TGTGCCAGCAGTTCCCACCAGCGGGGCAATCAGCCCCAGCATTTT
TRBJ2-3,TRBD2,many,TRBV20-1,CSARDPLTSGSLDTQYF,TGCAGTGCTAGAGACCCTTTGACTAGCGGATCTCTGGATACGCAGTATTTT
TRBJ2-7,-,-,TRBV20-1,CSALPITESEQYF,TGCAGTGCTCTACCGATAACAGAGTCCGAGCAGTACTTC
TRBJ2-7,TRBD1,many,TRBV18,CASSLRDRAEQYF,TGTGCCAGCTCACTCCGAGACAGGGCCGAGCAGTACTTC
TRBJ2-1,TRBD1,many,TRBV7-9,CASSPRGGRINEQFF,TGTGCCAGCAGCCCACGAGGGGGCAGAATCAATGAGCAGTTCTTC
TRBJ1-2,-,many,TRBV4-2,CASSQDGGFGTLPHYGYTF,TGTGCCAGCAGCCAAGATGGGGGGTTTGGCACCTTGCCCCACTATGGCTACACCTTC
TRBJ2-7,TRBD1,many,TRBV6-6,CASSGQGVSSYEQYF,TGTGCCAGCAGCGGACAGGGGGTGTCCTCCTACGAGCAGTACTTC
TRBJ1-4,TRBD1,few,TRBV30,CASDRGSEKLFF,TGTGCCTCGGACAGGGGGAGTGAAAAACTGTTTTTT
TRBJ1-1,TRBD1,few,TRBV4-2,CASSQVGTGGRTEAFF,TGTGCCAGCAGCCAAGTGGGGACAGGGGGCCGAACTGAAGCTTTCTTT
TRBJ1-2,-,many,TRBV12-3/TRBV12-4,CASRDTLEDYGYTF,TGTGCCAGCAGAGACACCCTCGAGGACTATGGCTACACCTTC
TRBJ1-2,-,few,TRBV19,CASSIEQNYGYTF,TGTGCCAGTAGTATTGAACAGAACTATGGCTACACCTTC
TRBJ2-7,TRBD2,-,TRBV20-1,CSAPGTSGGEQYF,TGCAGTGCTCCCGGGACTAGCGGGGGCGAGCAGTACTTC
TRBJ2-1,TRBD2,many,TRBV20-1,CSARNLAGVDEQFF,TGCAGTGCTAGGAACCTAGCGGGGGTGGATGAGCAGTTCTTC
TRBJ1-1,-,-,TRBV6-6,CASSYSDLGQYEAFF,TGTGCCAGCAGTTACTCGGATCTAGGACAGTATGAAGCTTTCTTT
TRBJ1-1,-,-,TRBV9,CASSVVDLGRNTEAFF,TGTGCCAGCAGCGTAGTAGATCTGGGTAGGAACACTGAAGCTTTCTTT
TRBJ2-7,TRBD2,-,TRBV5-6,CASSSTISGGLTYNEQYF,TGTGCCAGCAGCTCAACTATTTCGGGGGGGTTGACCTACAATGAGCAGTACTTC
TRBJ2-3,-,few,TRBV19,CASSPTGVDTDTQYF,TGTGCCAGTAGTCCTACGGGGGTTGACACAGATACGCAGTATTTT
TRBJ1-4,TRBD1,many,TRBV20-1,CSARSLRGQDEKLFF,TGCAGTGCTAGATCCTTACGCGGACAGGACGAAAAACTGTTTTTT
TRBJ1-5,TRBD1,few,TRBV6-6,CASIRDSRGVNQPQHF,TGTGCCAGCATCCGGGACAGCCGTGGTGTTAATCAGCCCCAGCATTTT
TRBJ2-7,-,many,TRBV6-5,CASSYTWGGSYEQYF,TGTGCCAGCAGTTACACCTGGGGAGGCTCCTACGAGCAGTACTTC
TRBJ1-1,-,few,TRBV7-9,CASSLDGGRTEAFF,TGTGCCAGCAGCTTAGATGGGGGGCGAACTGAAGCTTTCTTT
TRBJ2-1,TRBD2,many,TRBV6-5,CASSFRLAENNEQFF,TGTGCCAGCAGTTTCCGACTAGCGGAAAACAATGAGCAGTTCTTC
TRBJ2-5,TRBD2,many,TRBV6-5,CASSYSASGRETQYF,TGTGCCAGCAGTTACTCGGCGAGCGGGAGAGAGACCCAGTACTTC